The subject of this entry is one T cell receptor beta chain. Germline trimming cut 0 bases from V and 0 bases from J; bases unmatched to any gene: 12. This CDR3 contains 19 residues. Per germline, CDR1 SGHRS and CDR2 YFSETQ. Study processing details: By means of reference gene primer amplification, nucleated cell counts were estimated. The method was immunoSEQ multiplex PCR; TCRdb's version includes in-frame clones alone and lacks a portion of them. For V, J and clone size, that table is used; D and trimming come from the DNA. This table has 150,000 to 200,000 clones, about 78% appearing once. These data originate in a study of blood T cell repertoires in COVID-19. As for the study in general: Researchers got acute and convalescent COVID-19 samples from the United States, Italy and Spain. T cells, B-cell-depleted T cells, or PBMCs provided the cDNA or gDNA that served as material.

The chain employs TRBV5-1 and TRBJ2-5, with 9 bases fitting TRBD2. The clonotype comes from a woman aged 45-65 years with active or convalescent COVID-19. Material: peripheral blood. The chain's CDR3 is CASSLGPGLSGGHQETQYF. The CDR3 nucleotides are TGCGCCAGCAGCTTGGGGCCGGGTTTGAGCGGGGGGCACCAAGAGACCCAGTACTTC.